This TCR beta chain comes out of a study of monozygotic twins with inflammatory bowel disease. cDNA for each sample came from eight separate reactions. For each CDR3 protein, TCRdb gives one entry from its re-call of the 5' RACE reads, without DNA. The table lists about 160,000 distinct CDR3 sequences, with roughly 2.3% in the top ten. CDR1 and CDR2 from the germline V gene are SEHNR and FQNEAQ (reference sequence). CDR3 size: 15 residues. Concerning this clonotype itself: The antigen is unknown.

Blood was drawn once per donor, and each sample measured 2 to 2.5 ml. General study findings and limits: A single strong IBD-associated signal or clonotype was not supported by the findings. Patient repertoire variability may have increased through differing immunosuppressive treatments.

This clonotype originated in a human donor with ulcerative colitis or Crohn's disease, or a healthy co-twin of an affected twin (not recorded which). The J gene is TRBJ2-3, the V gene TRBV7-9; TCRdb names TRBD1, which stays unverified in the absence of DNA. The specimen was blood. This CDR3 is CASSSRDKGTDTQYF.